Listed here are 28 T cell receptor beta chains from one sample, sequenced in a study of CXCR3-negative and CXCR3-positive naive CD8 T cells. The TRB cDNA libraries were prepared by 5' RACE with UMI labels. Reanalyzing the 5' RACE reads, TCRdb keeps one entry per CDR3 protein, without DNA. Its clone listing holds 100,000 to 150,000 distinct CDR3 sequences. Specimen: naive CXCR3- CD8+ T cells from blood. Described subset: CD45RO-CCR7+CD27+CD95- naive CD8+ T cells lacking CXCR3 (TNR3-). The receptors here all came from a human donor in good health. Some clones in this sample may be carry-over from other donors' samples.

J is TRBJ2-1 and V is TRBV7-9. Germline V gene lookup returns CDR1 SEHNR and CDR2 FQNEAQ (reference sequence). There are 12 residues in the CDR3. The CDR3 loop is CASSLSPPEQFF.

The rearrangement joins TRBV4-3 to TRBJ2-5; the D call of TRBD2 rests on TCRdb alone, since no DNA is present to check it. From germline, CDR1 is LGHNA and CDR2 YSLEER. The CDR3 loop spans 15 amino acids. CDR3 region: CASSPGLADPEAQYF.

Here the CDR3 reads CASSQGAGWGTDTQYF. The V and J genes are TRBV3-1 and TRBJ2-3. The CDR3 is 16 amino acids. The germline CDR1 and CDR2 sequences are LGHDT and YNNKEL (reference sequence).

This CDR3 is CASKGAGQGPAWEQFF. The chain couples TRBV6-2 or TRBV6-3 to TRBJ2-1; TCRdb designates TRBD1, a call that cannot be tested without DNA. This CDR3 contains 16 residues. The germline V gene has CDR1 MNHEY and CDR2 SVGEGT.

The rearrangement links TRBV10-3 to TRBJ1-1; without DNA, the TCRdb call of TRBD1 cannot be checked. Germline V gives CDR1 ENHRY, CDR2 SYGVKD. The CDR3 is made up of 14 amino acids. CDR3 sequence reads: CAILNPTGNTEAFF.

The rearrangement uses TRBV5-8 and TRBJ2-2; the D call of TRBD1 rests on TCRdb alone, since no DNA is present to check it. The CDR3 is made up of 13 amino acids. CDR1 is SGHTS and CDR2 is YDEGEE in the germline V gene. The CDR3 reads CASSSDRTGELFF.

The genes are TRBV14 and TRBJ2-1; TCRdb outputs TRBD1, but without DNA this stays unchecked. This CDR3 is built from 15 residues. Germline lookup yields CDR1 SGHDN and CDR2 FVKESK. The chain's CDR3 is CASSQDSGVVNEQFF.

The chain is built from TRBV20-1 and TRBJ2-7; TCRdb gives TRBD1 as the D gene, but with no DNA this cannot be confirmed. The CDR3 is 14 residues long. Germline CDR1 and CDR2: DFQATT and SNEGSKA (reference sequence). CDR3: CSARNRQGTYEQYF.

The CDR3 sequence is CASSLVGTASYEQYF. The chain joins TRBV5-6 to TRBJ2-7; TCRdb's D gene call, TRBD1, goes unchecked for lack of DNA. The CDR3 loop spans 15 amino acids. CDR1 and CDR2 from the germline V gene are SGHDT and YYEEEE.

The chain employs TRBV12-3 or TRBV12-4 and TRBJ2-3. The CDR3 is 13 residues long. The chain's CDR3 is CASSWVRTDTQYF.

The chain has TRBV15 and TRBJ1-5; without DNA, the TCRdb call of TRBD1 cannot be checked. This CDR3 has 15 residues. Germline-derived CDR1 and CDR2 are LNHNV and YYDKDF (reference sequence). This CDR3 is CATSREGGFSRPQHF.

The chain recombines TRBV27 with TRBJ1-1. Germline-derived CDR1 and CDR2 are MNHEY and SMNVEV (reference sequence). The CDR3 contains 13 residues. The CDR3 spells CASSLIARMEAFF.

This CDR3 reads CASSWRQGEQPQHF. The chain combines TRBV12-3 or TRBV12-4 with TRBJ1-5; the D call from TCRdb, TRBD1, cannot be confirmed without DNA. The CDR3 runs 14 residues.

The chain joins TRBV21-1 to TRBJ2-1; TCRdb calls TRBD1, which cannot be checked without DNA. TRBV21-1 is listed as a pseudogene. CDR3 length equals 14 residues. CDR3: CASSTGDRVDEQFF.

The CDR3 spells CASRKGVGGSPDTQYF. The V and J genes are TRBV7-2 and TRBJ2-3; TCRdb designates TRBD1, a call that cannot be tested without DNA. The germline gives CDR1 SGHTA, CDR2 FQGNSA. This CDR3 comprises 16 residues.

The V and J genes are TRBV28 and TRBJ2-3; TCRdb lists TRBD1, though no DNA is available to test this call. The CDR3 sequence is 15 residues long. CDR1 and CDR2 from the germline V gene are MDHEN and SYDVKM. CDR3 loop: CASSGTGFSTDTQYF.

The chain has TRBV4-3 and TRBJ1-5; with no DNA, the TCRdb D assignment of TRBD1 cannot be verified. Germline CDR1 is LGHNA and CDR2 is YSLEER. The CDR3 covers 15 residues. The CDR3 loop is CASSHRTGANQPQHF.

The CDR3 is CSVGDSYEQYF. J is TRBJ2-7 and V is TRBV29-1. The CDR3 loop spans 11 amino acids. Germline V gives CDR1 SQVTM, CDR2 ANQGSEA.

J is TRBJ2-7 and V is TRBV29-1; TCRdb calls TRBD1, which cannot be checked without DNA. The CDR3 loop spans 12 amino acids. The germline V gene has CDR1 SQVTM and CDR2 ANQGSEA. CDR3: CSVDRGQGEQYF.

The V call is TRBV25-1, the J call TRBJ1-1; the TRBD1 assignment by TCRdb is unverifiable without DNA. The CDR3 contains 15 residues. The germline V gene has CDR1 MGHDK and CDR2 SYGVNS. CDR3 residues: CASSESGKAGTEAFF.

The CDR3 reads CSAKSGRESYNEQFF. The chain joins TRBV20-1 to TRBJ2-1; with no DNA, the TCRdb D assignment of TRBD2 cannot be verified. Germline V CDR1 and CDR2: DFQATT, SNEGSKA (reference sequence). The CDR3 length is 15 residues.

The chain recombines TRBV7-8 with TRBJ2-7; checking the TCRdb D call of TRBD2 is not possible without DNA. The germline gives CDR1 SGHVS, CDR2 FQNEAQ. The CDR3 is 13 residues long. The CDR3 loop reads CASSPRGWDEQYF.

The chain joins TRBV27 to TRBJ2-7; TCRdb selects TRBD2, and the lack of DNA leaves this call unchecked. CDR1 is MNHEY and CDR2 is SMNVEV in the germline V gene (reference sequence). There are 18 residues in the CDR3. The chain's CDR3 is CASSFLSMGGLAGGEQYF.

This chain links TRBV7-2 with TRBJ2-1; no DNA is available, so the TRBD1 call from TCRdb remains unchecked. Germline loops: CDR1 SGHTA, CDR2 FQGNSA. This CDR3 has 16 amino acids. CDR3 amino acids: CASSLVGWQGKNEQFF.

The chain uses TRBV12-3 or TRBV12-4 and TRBJ2-7; the TCRdb call, TRBD1, lacks DNA for checking. The length of the CDR3 is 14 residues. The chain's CDR3 is CASSSPGVGQTQYF.

The chain joins TRBV21-1 to TRBJ2-7; the TCRdb call, TRBD1, lacks DNA for checking. TRBV21-1 corresponds to a pseudogene. CDR3 length: 13 amino acids. The CDR3 loop is CASSKYTGGEQYF.

The genes are TRBV5-1 and TRBJ1-1; TCRdb proposes TRBD1, but this gene call is untestable without DNA. CDR1 is SGHRS and CDR2 is YFSETQ in the germline V gene. CDR3 size: 15 residues. The CDR3 spells CASSLLPGQGFEAFF.

The chain is built from TRBV4-3 and TRBJ2-2; TCRdb designates TRBD1, a call that cannot be tested without DNA. The germline CDR1 and CDR2 sequences are LGHNA and YSLEER. The CDR3 consists of 16 residues. CDR3 region: CASSLKGGPDTGELFF.